These T cell receptor beta chains were read from a single sample in a study of T cell repertoires in cytomegalovirus infection. No antigen has been identified for these receptors. Via MiXCR, TCRdb re-called the reads, giving one row per CDR3 protein. The sample carries 250,000 to 300,000 distinct CDR3 sequences, roughly 21% recorded once. The starting material was cultured PBMCs, obtained from culture after CMV antigen stimulation. These receptors originate from a human donor in good health (CMV status not recorded). Some clones in this sample may be carry-over from other donors' samples. CDR3s include the opening cysteine and the closing phenylalanine or tryptophan. A D gene is named only where the DNA matches it firmly. A row's size may be missing; if present it is once, few, many or a size class.

len: 15; abundance: few; v_gene: TRBV14; d_gene: TRBD2; j_gene: TRBJ2-1; CDR3nt: TGTGCCAGCAGCCTTACTAGCGGGAGCCTCCATGAGCAGTTCTTC; CDR3aa: CASSLTSGSLHEQFF
len: 13; abundance: many; v_gene: TRBV11-2; d_gene: NA; j_gene: TRBJ1-5; CDR3nt: TGTGCCAGCAGCTTGAGCCCTAATCAGCCCCAGCATTTT; CDR3aa: CASSLSPNQPQHF
len: 13; abundance: many; v_gene: TRBV28; d_gene: NA; j_gene: TRBJ1-5; CDR3nt: TGTGCCAGCAGGGGGGAGGGAGTTCAGCCCCAGCATTTT; CDR3aa: CASRGEGVQPQHF
len: 23; abundance: many; v_gene: TRBV7-8; d_gene: TRBD2; j_gene: TRBJ2-1; CDR3nt: TGTGCCAGCAGCCCCGGGACATCCCGCGGGGCGGGAGGGCAACAGAGCTCCTACAATGAGCAGTTCTTC; CDR3aa: CASSPGTSRGAGGQQSSYNEQFF
len: 15; abundance: NA; v_gene: TRBV12-3/TRBV12-4; d_gene: NA; j_gene: TRBJ1-1; CDR3nt: TGTGCCAGCAGTTTAATAGCAGGCGTGAACACTGAAGCTTTCTTT; CDR3aa: CASSLIAGVNTEAFF
len: 15; abundance: NA; v_gene: TRBV11-3; d_gene: NA; j_gene: TRBJ1-3; CDR3nt: TGTGCCAGCAGCTTAGATTCAAGTACTGGAAACACCATATATTTT; CDR3aa: CASSLDSSTGNTIYF
len: 17; abundance: NA; v_gene: TRBV6-2/TRBV6-3; d_gene: NA; j_gene: TRBJ1-1; CDR3nt: TGTGCCAGCAGACGAGGGTCGGCGGGAACTATGAACACTGAAGCTTTCTTT; CDR3aa: CASRRGSAGTMNTEAFF
len: 13; abundance: few; v_gene: TRBV7-2; d_gene: TRBD1; j_gene: TRBJ2-7; CDR3nt: TGTGCCAGCAGTCCAGGGGGCTCGTACGAGCAGTACTTC; CDR3aa: CASSPGGSYEQYF
len: 12; abundance: NA; v_gene: TRBV12-3/TRBV12-4; d_gene: NA; j_gene: TRBJ2-7; CDR3nt: TGTGCCAGCAGTCTGGAAGGGTACGGGCAGTACTTC; CDR3aa: CASSLEGYGQYF
len: 16; abundance: NA; v_gene: TRBV6-1; d_gene: NA; j_gene: TRBJ1-3; CDR3nt: TGTGCCAGCTCTCCGTCTCGGGGGACGGCCGGAAACACCATATATTTT; CDR3aa: CASSPSRGTAGNTIYF
len: 11; abundance: many; v_gene: TRBV7-9; d_gene: TRBD2; j_gene: TRBJ2-1; CDR3nt: TGTGCCAGCAGTAGGGAGGGTGAGCAGTTCTTC; CDR3aa: CASSREGEQFF
len: 16; abundance: many; v_gene: TRBV9; d_gene: TRBD2; j_gene: TRBJ2-5; CDR3nt: TGTGCCAGCAGCGTCGGGACTAGCGACTTCCAAGAGACCCAGTACTTC; CDR3aa: CASSVGTSDFQETQYF
len: 14; abundance: few; v_gene: TRBV5-1; d_gene: NA; j_gene: TRBJ1-1; CDR3nt: TGCGCCAGCAGCGCCTCGGGACTGAACACTGAAGCTTTCTTT; CDR3aa: CASSASGLNTEAFF
len: 17; abundance: NA; v_gene: TRBV7-1; d_gene: TRBD2; j_gene: TRBJ2-3; CDR3nt: TGTGCCAGCAGCTCGACTAGCGGGAGGGCTAGCACAGATACGCAGTATTTT; CDR3aa: CASSSTSGRASTDTQYF
len: 14; abundance: NA; v_gene: TRBV19; d_gene: TRBD2; j_gene: TRBJ2-2; CDR3nt: TGTGCCGCTCAACTAGCGGAAAACACCGGGGAGCTGTTTTTT; CDR3aa: CAAQLAENTGELFF
len: 14; abundance: NA; v_gene: TRBV6-1; d_gene: NA; j_gene: TRBJ1-1; CDR3nt: TGTGCCAGCAAGGGTAGCGGACTGAACACTGAAGCTTTCTTT; CDR3aa: CASKGSGLNTEAFF
len: 13; abundance: NA; v_gene: TRBV15; d_gene: NA; j_gene: TRBJ2-1; CDR3nt: TGTGCCACCAGCAGAGAGATCCTGAATGAGCAGTTCTTC; CDR3aa: CATSREILNEQFF
len: 19; abundance: NA; v_gene: TRBV4-1; d_gene: TRBD1; j_gene: TRBJ1-1; CDR3nt: TGCGCCAGCAGCCAAGATGACCCTCCGGGACAGGGGTTTAGGAATGAAGCTTTCTTT; CDR3aa: CASSQDDPPGQGFRNEAFF
len: 13; abundance: NA; v_gene: TRBV2; d_gene: NA; j_gene: TRBJ2-3; CDR3nt: TGTGCCAGCAGTGAAAGGCCGAGGGATACGCAGTATTTT; CDR3aa: CASSERPRDTQYF
len: 13; abundance: few; v_gene: TRBV10-3; d_gene: TRBD1; j_gene: TRBJ1-2; CDR3nt: TGTGCCGCGCAGGGGGGAAAAGGTTATGGCTACACCTTC; CDR3aa: CAAQGGKGYGYTF
len: 16; abundance: many; v_gene: TRBV15; d_gene: TRBD2; j_gene: TRBJ2-3; CDR3nt: TGTGCCACCAGCAGAGCCAGCGGGAGGGGCTCAGATACGCAGTATTTT; CDR3aa: CATSRASGRGSDTQYF
len: 15; abundance: few; v_gene: TRBV6-5; d_gene: NA; j_gene: TRBJ1-3; CDR3nt: TGTGCCAGCAGTTACGATCGACTCTCTGGAAACACCATATATTTT; CDR3aa: CASSYDRLSGNTIYF
len: 14; abundance: few; v_gene: TRBV12-5; d_gene: TRBD1; j_gene: TRBJ2-1; CDR3nt: TGTGCTAGTGGTTTGCCCCCGGACAGGGAAGAGCAGTTCTTC; CDR3aa: CASGLPPDREEQFF
len: 15; abundance: NA; v_gene: TRBV5-6; d_gene: TRBD1; j_gene: TRBJ1-6; CDR3nt: TGTGCCAGCAGCCTCCCGGACAGGGTCGATTCACCCCTCCACTTT; CDR3aa: CASSLPDRVDSPLHF
len: 13; abundance: few; v_gene: TRBV9; d_gene: NA; j_gene: TRBJ1-2; CDR3nt: TGTGCCAGCAGCCCTCGGCCGGGCGGTGGCTACACCTTC; CDR3aa: CASSPRPGGGYTF
len: 15; abundance: NA; v_gene: TRBV6-2/TRBV6-3; d_gene: NA; j_gene: TRBJ1-6; CDR3nt: TGTGCCAGCAGTTACCGGGACGGAGATTCATCACCCCTCCACTTT; CDR3aa: CASSYRDGDSSPLHF
len: 15; abundance: few; v_gene: TRBV6-2/TRBV6-3; d_gene: NA; j_gene: TRBJ2-1; CDR3nt: TGTGCCAGCAGGGAAGCTAGGAGCTCCTACAATGAGCAGTTCTTC; CDR3aa: CASREARSSYNEQFF
len: 14; abundance: few; v_gene: TRBV9; d_gene: TRBD1; j_gene: TRBJ1-2; CDR3nt: TGTGCCAGCAGCACAGGGGGCCAGGGCTATGGCTACACCTTC; CDR3aa: CASSTGGQGYGYTF
len: 16; abundance: NA; v_gene: TRBV12-3/TRBV12-4; d_gene: NA; j_gene: TRBJ1-6; CDR3nt: TGTGCCAGCAGTTTAGGCTCGGCAGGGAGCAATTCACCCCTCCACTTT; CDR3aa: CASSLGSAGSNSPLHF
len: 13; abundance: many; v_gene: TRBV28; d_gene: NA; j_gene: TRBJ1-3; CDR3nt: TGTGCCAGCAGTTTCGCTACTGGAAACACCATATATTTT; CDR3aa: CASSFATGNTIYF
len: 13; abundance: few; v_gene: TRBV7-3; d_gene: TRBD2; j_gene: TRBJ2-7; CDR3nt: TGTGCCAGCAGCCCTAGCGGGATCTACGAGCAGTACTTC; CDR3aa: CASSPSGIYEQYF
len: 13; abundance: many; v_gene: TRBV7-2; d_gene: NA; j_gene: TRBJ1-5; CDR3nt: TGTGCCAGCAGCTTATGGTCGAATCAGCCCCAGCATTTT; CDR3aa: CASSLWSNQPQHF
len: 14; abundance: few; v_gene: TRBV7-2; d_gene: NA; j_gene: TRBJ1-3; CDR3nt: TGTGCCAGCAGCTTATTGCTCCCTGGAAACACCATATATTTT; CDR3aa: CASSLLLPGNTIYF
len: 18; abundance: NA; v_gene: TRBV6-6; d_gene: TRBD2; j_gene: TRBJ2-7; CDR3nt: TGTGCCAGCAGTCGGACTAGCGGGTGGTTTGGGGTTATCTACGAGCAGTACTTC; CDR3aa: CASSRTSGWFGVIYEQYF
len: 15; abundance: many; v_gene: TRBV10-2; d_gene: NA; j_gene: TRBJ1-2; CDR3nt: TGCGCCAGCAGTGCCCTCCGGGACACCTCCCATGGCTACACCTTC; CDR3aa: CASSALRDTSHGYTF
len: 15; abundance: NA; v_gene: TRBV10-1; d_gene: TRBD1; j_gene: TRBJ1-1; CDR3nt: TGCGCCAGCAGTGAGTCCGGCAGGGGGGGGACTGAAGCTTTCTTT; CDR3aa: CASSESGRGGTEAFF
len: 15; abundance: NA; v_gene: TRBV27; d_gene: TRBD2; j_gene: TRBJ2-5; CDR3nt: TGTGCCAGCAGGGGACTAGCGGGGTCCCACGGGACCCAGTACTTC; CDR3aa: CASRGLAGSHGTQYF
len: 13; abundance: NA; v_gene: TRBV20-1; d_gene: TRBD1; j_gene: TRBJ1-4; CDR3nt: TGCAGTGTCGGACGGGACAGAGATGAAAAACTGTTTTTT; CDR3aa: CSVGRDRDEKLFF
len: 15; abundance: many; v_gene: TRBV19; d_gene: TRBD2; j_gene: TRBJ2-2; CDR3nt: TGTGCCAGTAATCTAGCGGGAGGGCCTAATGGGGAGCTGTTTTTT; CDR3aa: CASNLAGGPNGELFF
len: 14; abundance: many; v_gene: TRBV7-2; d_gene: TRBD1; j_gene: TRBJ1-2; CDR3nt: TGTGCCAGCAGCTTACCTGGACAGGGTTATGGCTACACCTTC; CDR3aa: CASSLPGQGYGYTF
len: 16; abundance: NA; v_gene: TRBV6-9; d_gene: TRBD2; j_gene: TRBJ2-3; CDR3nt: TGTGCCACCCATCGAACCTCTAGCGGGAGGACCGATACGCAGTATTTT; CDR3aa: CATHRTSSGRTDTQYF
len: 16; abundance: NA; v_gene: TRBV6-5; d_gene: NA; j_gene: TRBJ1-6; CDR3nt: TGTGCCAGCAGTTACTCGAGTGGCAGGGGAGATTCACCCCTCCACTTT; CDR3aa: CASSYSSGRGDSPLHF
len: 13; abundance: NA; v_gene: TRBV7-2; d_gene: NA; j_gene: TRBJ2-5; CDR3nt: TGTGCCAGCAGCTTACAGGGGTGGGAGACCCAGTACTTC; CDR3aa: CASSLQGWETQYF
len: 13; abundance: NA; v_gene: TRBV20-1; d_gene: TRBD1; j_gene: TRBJ1-5; CDR3nt: TGCAGTGCGACGCAGGGGGAAAATCAGCCCCAGCATTTT; CDR3aa: CSATQGENQPQHF
len: 13; abundance: NA; v_gene: TRBV25-1; d_gene: TRBD2; j_gene: TRBJ2-1; CDR3nt: TGTGCCAGCAGTGATAGCGGGAGGCCGGGGCAGTTCTTC; CDR3aa: CASSDSGRPGQFF